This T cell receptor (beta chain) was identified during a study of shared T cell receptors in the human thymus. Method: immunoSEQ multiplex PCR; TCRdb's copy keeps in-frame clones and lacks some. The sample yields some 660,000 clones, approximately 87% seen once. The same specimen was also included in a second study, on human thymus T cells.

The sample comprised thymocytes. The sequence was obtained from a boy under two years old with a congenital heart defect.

CDR3 coding DNA: TGTGCCAGCCGTACGGGAGTGCTCACAGATACGCAGTATTTT. This gives the protein CASRTGVLTDTQYF. The chain carries TRBV6-5 and TRBJ2-3; maybe TRBD2 (6 bases). The CDR3 is made up of 14 amino acids. Germline assignment: CDR1 MNHEY and CDR2 SVGAGI. V was shortened by 8 bases and J by 2 bases, with 14 bases between the two germline ends.